This T cell receptor beta chain was documented in a study of cytomegalovirus exposure and HLA in healthy donors. The PCR used 60 Vbeta and 13 Jbeta primers. Only in-frame clones appear in the TCRdb table, and some are missing; sequencing was by immunoSEQ multiplex PCR. The table lists 120,000 or so clones, around 80% of them singletons. As regards this clone: What it binds is unknown.

Study-level results: At a 0.05 false discovery rate, a later analysis found some 17,000 TCR beta sequences to be associated with HLA alleles.

J was trimmed by 11 bases and V by 6 bases; bases with no gene match: 12. The germline V gene encodes CDR1 LNHDA and CDR2 SQIVND (reference sequence). CDR3 length: 14 amino acids. The clonotype comes from a man aged 25 to 40 in good health and CMV-seronegative. The source material was PBMCs. The rearrangement links TRBV19 to TRBJ2-4; TRBD2 agrees at 8 bases. CDR3 residues: CASRNQGLVVFQYF. CDR3 DNA sequence: TGTGCCAGTAGGAACCAGGGACTAGTCGTTTTTCAGTACTTC.